These 24 T cell receptor beta chains were sequenced from one sample in a study of T cell repertoires in cytomegalovirus infection (dated by TCRdb to the late 2010s). The antigens these receptors bind are not known. The treatment or condition tag for this specimen amounts to: in vitro stimulation with specific CMV peptide epitopes to enrich CMV-specific T cells. Instrument used: Illumina HiSeq 1500. TCRdb itself trimmed the public reads at Q25 with fastp, ran MiXCR and retained productive beta chains. Rows with one shared CDR3 protein collapse into an entry with the most common genes and DNA. This sample gives about 480,000 distinct CDR3 sequences in total; more than 30% of them show up just once. Roughly 15% of the sample lies in the top ten. The input for sequencing was cultured PBMCs, taken from culture after CMV antigen stimulation. The receptors stem from a human donor in good health (CMV status not recorded). Some clones in this sample may be carry-over from other donors' samples.

V and J are TRBV7-6 and TRBJ1-5, with a possible D match to TRBD1 (6 bases). V shed 4 bases and J shed 14 bases, with 18 bases lying between them. There are 13 residues in the CDR3. The V gene's germline CDR1 is SGHVS and CDR2 FNYEAQ. Written as DNA, the CDR3 is TGTGCCAGCAGCTCAGAGGATGGCAGGGGCGAGCATTTT. This translates into CASSSEDGRGEHF.

This clonotype was found a few times. V is TRBV27 and J is TRBJ1-4; D unresolved. V was pared by 2 bases and J by 8 bases, with 15 bases between. Looked up from germline, CDR1 is MNHEY and CDR2 is SMNVEV (reference sequence). This CDR3 has 15 residues. Here the CDR3 reads CASSLGPAGSEKLFF. The DNA of the CDR3 is TGTGCCAGCAGTTTAGGTCCGGCCGGGAGCGAAAAACTGTTTTTT. Using reference TRBV27 and TRBJ1-4 for the parts outside the CDR3, the full variable domain is EAQVTQNPRYLITVTGKKLTVTCSQNMNHEYMSWYRQDPGLGLRQIYYSMNVEVTDKGDVPEGYKVSRKEKRNFPLILESPSPNQTSLYFCASSLGPAGSEKLFFGSGTQLSVL.

Worth noting for this clonotype: Its ends do not fully match the called genes, so a read error is possible. The chain is built from TRBV24-1 and TRBJ2-1; 8 bases line up with TRBD2. The CDR3 is 15 amino acids. The germline gives CDR1 KGHDR, CDR2 SFDVKD. DNA for the CDR3: TGTGCCACCAGTGTCGAAGCGGGAGCTCGGGATGAGAAGTTCTTC. Protein sequence: CATSVEAGARDEKFF.

This clonotype was counted ten times or more. The V gene is TRBV7-2, the J gene TRBJ1-2; TRBD1 matches at 7 bases. CDR3 length equals 17 residues. Germline CDR1 is SGHTA and CDR2 is FQGNSA. J was trimmed by 0 bases and V by 5 bases; bases with no gene match: 12. Here the CDR3 DNA reads TGTGCCAGCAGCCCCACAATCACAGGGGCGACTAACTATGGCTACACCTTC. Translation gives CASSPTITGATNYGYTF.

The chain combines TRBV27 with TRBJ2-5, with 11 nucleotides matching TRBD2. This CDR3 region has 17 residues. J lost 1 base, V lost 0 bases, and 4 bases had no gene match. Looked up from germline, CDR1 is MNHEY and CDR2 is SMNVEV (reference sequence). This CDR3 is CASSLSRLAGFQETQYF. The DNA of the CDR3 is TGTGCCAGCAGTTTATCCCGACTAGCGGGATTCCAAGAGACCCAGTACTTC.

Many counts were recorded for this clonotype. The rearrangement uses TRBV7-9 and TRBJ2-1, with no clear D. This CDR3 has 15 amino acids. The germline gives CDR1 SEHNR, CDR2 FQNEAQ (reference sequence). Trimming left V 4 bases short and J 0 bases short, with 10 bases between. The DNA for the CDR3 is TGTGCCAGCAGCTCCGACTGGAGCTCCTACAATGAGCAGTTCTTC. This translates into CASSSDWSSYNEQFF.

This clonotype turned up a few times. This chain joins TRBV6-2 or TRBV6-3 and TRBJ1-5, with D maybe TRBD1 (6 bases). The CDR3 runs to 14 residues. V lost 5 bases, J lost 5 bases, and 13 bases lay in between. Germline lookup yields CDR1 MNHEY and CDR2 SVGEGT. CDR3 nucleotide sequence: TGTGCCAGCAGTCAGGGGAATTTGTATCAGCCCCAGCATTTT. Translating gives CASSQGNLYQPQHF.

This clonotype was counted many times. The chain combines TRBV7-8 with TRBJ2-3; tentative D call: TRBD2 (5 bases). Germline CDR1 is SGHVS and CDR2 is FQNEAQ. This CDR3 region has 16 residues. V lost 1 base and J lost 2, with 13 bases in between. The CDR3 nucleotides read TGTGCCAGCAGCTTAGTTCCGGGAAGGTCCACAGATACGCAGTATTTT. Protein sequence: CASSLVPGRSTDTQYF.

This clonotype appeared a few times. The chain has TRBV6-1 and TRBJ1-1; D gene ambiguous. Germline loops: CDR1 MNHNS, CDR2 SASEGT. Trimming stripped 8 bases from V and 3 bases from J, with 13 bases between. The CDR3 loop spans 13 amino acids. In DNA, the CDR3 is TGTGCCAGCCGCTCGTTTCGCTACACTGAAGCTTTCTTT. Protein product: CASRSFRYTEAFF.

This rearrangement joins TRBV12-3 or TRBV12-4 to TRBJ2-1; the match to TRBD2 covers 10 bases. The CDR3 covers 13 residues. The junction had 10 bases not matched to a gene; V was cut back by 5 bases and J by 15 bases. The CDR3 sequence: CASSPSGRSHRFF. CDR3 nucleotide sequence: TGTGCCAGCAGTCCTAGCGGGAGAAGCCATCGGTTCTTC.

This clonotype was recorded a few times. The chain carries TRBV7-2 and TRBJ1-4; D not certain. There are 13 residues in the CDR3. CDR1 is SGHTA and CDR2 is FQGNSA in the germline V gene. V was shortened by 10 bases and J by 3 bases, with 12 bases between the two germline ends. CDR3 nucleotide sequence: TGTGCCACTCAGGACGGACCTAATGAAAAACTGTTTTTT. Translation gives CATQDGPNEKLFF.

This clonotype was seen many times. The gene calls are TRBV7-2 and TRBJ1-6; 8 positions match TRBD1. Germline V lookup: CDR1 SGHTA, CDR2 FQGNSA. The CDR3 length is 16 residues. V shed 6 bases, J shed 5 bases, and the junction held 9 bases outside the gene matches. This CDR3 reads CASSQGSRGHNSPLHF. In nucleotides, the CDR3 is TGTGCCAGCAGTCAGGGGTCCAGGGGGCATAATTCACCCCTCCACTTT.

This clonotype was found a few times. The chain couples TRBV5-4 to TRBJ2-5; possible D gene TRBD2, 5 bases. The CDR3 totals 16 residues. V lost 5 bases and J lost 4, with 21 bases in between. Germline CDR1 is SGHNT and CDR2 is YYREEE (reference sequence). CDR3 nucleotides: TGTGCCAGCAGTTTGTCAGGAGGCGGGTGGGGAGAGACCCAGTACTTC. As protein: CASSLSGGGWGETQYF.

This clonotype was seen at least ten times. The chain carries TRBV7-2 and TRBJ2-5, with D possibly TRBD1 on 6 matching bases. The CDR3 spans 13 residues. Trimming took 1 base from V and 4 from J, leaving 7 bases between them. Germline lookup yields CDR1 SGHTA and CDR2 FQGNSA. The DNA of the CDR3 is TGTGCCAGCAGCTTAGTAGGGGGAGAGACCCAGTACTTC. This encodes CASSLVGGETQYF.

This clonotype was detected only once. The chain links TRBV7-6 to TRBJ2-2; perhaps TRBD2 as D (5 bases). The germline V gene has CDR1 SGHVS and CDR2 FNYEAQ. The CDR3 loop spans 16 amino acids. V was trimmed by 0 bases and J by 1 base, leaving 9 bases between them. The CDR3 sequence is CASSLAAVGNTGELFF. As DNA, the CDR3 is TGTGCCAGCAGCTTAGCAGCGGTGGGGAACACCGGGGAGCTGTTTTTT.

This clonotype was recorded at least ten times. V usage is TRBV7-2 and J usage is TRBJ1-2; maybe TRBD1 (5 bases). Trimming cost V 3 bases and J 7 bases, with 15 bases left between them. The CDR3 runs to 14 residues. Looked up from germline, CDR1 is SGHTA and CDR2 is FQGNSA. Here the CDR3 reads CASSFQRVGGGYTF. The CDR3 region has the DNA TGTGCCAGCAGCTTCCAGAGGGTCGGGGGTGGCTACACCTTC.

This clonotype was seen a handful of times. CDR3 amino acids: CASSLGRQGVGNQPQHF. In nucleotides, the CDR3 is TGTGCCAGCAGCTTAGGAAGACAGGGGGTCGGCAATCAGCCCCAGCATTTT. The V and J genes are TRBV7-9 and TRBJ1-5, with 9 bases that match TRBD1. This CDR3 is built from 17 residues. V was clipped by 1 base and J by 2 bases; unmatched bases: 6. Germline V gene sequence: CDR1 SEHNR, CDR2 FQNEAQ (reference sequence).

V is TRBV4-1 and J is TRBJ2-1; possibly TRBD1 for D (5 bases). The germline V and J ends were trimmed by 3 bases and 8 bases, with 11 bases remaining between them. This CDR3 is 13 amino acids long. Germline CDR1 is MGHRA and CDR2 is YSYEKL. CDR3 loop: CASSQGLGYEQFF. The CDR3 DNA follows: TGCGCCAGCAGCCAGGGGCTCGGTTATGAGCAGTTCTTC.

CDR3 protein: CASSLDVGVNTEAFF. For the CDR3, the DNA is TGTGCCAGCAGCTTAGATGTGGGGGTGAACACTGAAGCTTTCTTT. V usage is TRBV11-2 and J usage is TRBJ1-1, with D possibly matching TRBD1 (5 bases). This CDR3 spans 15 amino acids. The V gene lost 0 bases and the J gene lost 0 bases, with 8 bases spanning the gap. Looked up from germline, CDR1 is SGHAT and CDR2 is FQNNGV.

This clonotype was seen repeatedly, ten times or more. This rearrangement joins TRBV7-8 to TRBJ2-6; D gene ambiguous. This CDR3 region has 16 residues. V shed 5 bases and J shed 0 bases, with 11 bases lying between them. Germline CDR1 reads SGHVS; CDR2 reads FQNEAQ. Here the CDR3 reads CASSPKVTSGANVLTF. The CDR3 nucleotides are TGTGCCAGCAGCCCAAAGGTGACCTCTGGGGCCAACGTCCTGACTTTC. Full variable domain (remainder filled in from reference TRBV7-8 and TRBJ2-6): GAGVSQSPRYKVAKRGQDVALRCDPISGHVSLFWYQQALGQGPEFLTYFQNEAQLDKSGLPSDRFFAERPEGSVSTLKIQRTQQEDSAVYLCASSPKVTSGANVLTFGAGSRLTVL.

The J gene is TRBJ2-2, the V gene TRBV19; D perhaps matches TRBD2 (6 bases). Germline CDR1 LNHDA, CDR2 SQIVND (reference sequence). This CDR3 is built from 12 residues. V lost 8 bases, J lost 5 bases, and 9 bases lay in between. CDR3 sequence: CASRRDTGELFF. In nucleotides, the CDR3 is TGTGCCAGTCGGAGGGATACCGGGGAGCTGTTTTTT.

The count of this clonotype is one. The chain joins TRBV11-2 to TRBJ2-2; D is possibly TRBD1 or TRBD2 (7 bases each). This CDR3 has 15 residues. CDR1 and CDR2 (germline): SGHAT, FQNNGV. Trimming cost V 5 bases and J 5 bases, with 15 bases left between them. The chain's CDR3 is CASSPGGGATGELFF. CDR3 bases: TGTGCCAGCAGCCCAGGGGGGGGGGCAACCGGGGAGCTGTTTTTT.

This clonotype is medium-sized in the sample. The chain uses TRBV7-8 and TRBJ2-2; a weak D match, TRBD1 (6 bases). Germline CDR1 and CDR2: SGHVS and FQNEAQ. The CDR3 extends over 15 amino acids. Deletions cut 0 bases from V and 6 bases from J, with 11 bases between. CDR3 DNA sequence: TGTGCCAGCAGCTTAGCGCCCAGGGGATCCGGGGAGCTGTTTTTT. Translation: CASSLAPRGSGELFF. The full variable domain, in which reference TRBV7-8 and TRBJ2-2 provide the parts outside the CDR3, is GAGVSQSPRYKVAKRGQDVALRCDPISGHVSLFWYQQALGQGPEFLTYFQNEAQLDKSGLPSDRFFAERPEGSVSTLKIQRTQQEDSAVYLCASSLAPRGSGELFFGEGSRLTVL.

The CDR3: CASSWGGGGPTDTQYF. The CDR3 nucleotides are TGCGCCAGCAGCTGGGGAGGGGGAGGGCCCACAGATACGCAGTATTTT. The rearrangement joins TRBV5-1 to TRBJ2-3; D possibly corresponds to TRBD2 (7 bases). Germline V gene sequence: CDR1 SGHRS, CDR2 YFSETQ. V gave up 3 bases and J gave up 2 bases, with 16 bases separating them. The CDR3 is 16 amino acids.